The 27 T cell receptor beta chains in this list originate from one sample, sequenced in a study of blood T cell repertoires in COVID-19. Some clones are missing from TCRdb's copy, which holds only in-frame ones; the method was immunoSEQ multiplex PCR. The sample shows approximately 220,000 clones, 82% of them seen only once. The specimen sequenced was peripheral blood. The receptors were sampled from a woman in her seventies with acute or convalescent COVID-19.

The rearrangement links TRBV7-6 to TRBJ1-1; D perhaps matches TRBD1 (5 bases). CDR3 length equals 15 residues. The germline V gene has CDR1 SGHVS and CDR2 FNYEAQ. Trimming removed 1 base at V and 2 bases at J, with 11 bases between. CDR3 protein: CASSLVQGSNTEAFF. Here the CDR3 DNA reads TGTGCCAGCAGCTTAGTTCAGGGTTCCAACACTGAAGCTTTCTTT.

J is TRBJ1-5 and V is TRBV28; D is ambiguous. CDR3 length: 12 amino acids. With 4 bases removed from V and 5 bases from J, the gap between germline ends came to 6 bases. Germline loops: CDR1 MDHEN, CDR2 SYDVKM. CDR3: CASSSLYQPQHF. The CDR3 DNA reads as TGTGCCAGCAGTTCCCTGTATCAGCCCCAGCATTTT.

This clone occurred once. The gene calls are TRBV7-9 and TRBJ1-2, with D hard to call. This CDR3 is 14 amino acids long. CDR1 and CDR2 from the germline V gene are SEHNR and FQNEAQ (reference sequence). The V gene lost 0 bases and the J gene lost 8 bases, with 13 bases spanning the gap. The CDR3 here is CASSLARVLAGYTF. CDR3 DNA: TGTGCCAGCAGCTTAGCGCGGGTACTAGCCGGCTACACCTTC.

The chain employs TRBV28 and TRBJ1-3, with 7 bases fitting TRBD1. After removal of 7 bases from V and 4 bases from J, the junction contained 4 bases not matched to a gene. The germline V gene has CDR1 MDHEN and CDR2 SYDVKM. This CDR3 has 13 residues. The CDR3 region is CASTTDRGNTIYF. The CDR3 region has the DNA TGTGCCAGCACCACGGACAGGGGAAACACCATATATTTT.

The genes are TRBV5-1 and TRBJ2-7; no firm D call. The V gene lost 0 bases and the J gene lost 2 bases, with 6 bases spanning the gap. CDR1 and CDR2 from the germline V gene are SGHRS and YFSETQ. The CDR3 covers 13 residues. Here the CDR3 reads CASSLEQTYEQYF. The CDR3 DNA follows: TGCGCCAGCAGCTTGGAACAGACCTACGAGCAGTACTTC.

The chain carries TRBV30 and TRBJ2-3, with 10 bases matching TRBD2. The CDR3 spans 15 residues. Germline CDR1 GTSNPN, CDR2 SVGIG (reference sequence). V dropped 5 bases and J dropped 4; count of bases not matched to a gene: 9. The CDR3 spells CAWGGTSATSDTQYF. In DNA, the CDR3 is TGTGCCTGGGGAGGGACTAGCGCTACGTCAGATACGCAGTATTTT.

The rearrangement joins TRBV7-2 to TRBJ2-7, with a weak D call TRBD1 (6 bases). The CDR3 totals 14 residues. Trimming stripped 3 bases from V and 7 bases from J, with 16 bases between. Germline loops: CDR1 SGHTA, CDR2 FQGNSA. CDR3: CASSFSGANGEQYF. The CDR3 nucleotides are TGTGCCAGCAGCTTTTCAGGGGCCAACGGAGAGCAGTACTTC.

The CDR3 bases are TGTGCCAGCAGAACGAGAACAGGGGCCGTGTTCTTT. This sequence encodes CASRTRTGAVFF. The V gene is TRBV6-5, the J gene TRBJ1-1; 7 nucleotides align to TRBD1. The trim removed 6 bases at V and 14 bases at J, leaving 12 bases unmatched. Per germline, CDR1 MNHEY and CDR2 SVGAGI. This CDR3 is 12 amino acids long.

V and J are TRBV6-6 and TRBJ1-5; D gene ambiguous. The V gene lost 0 bases and the J gene lost 7 bases, with 10 bases spanning the gap. CDR1 and CDR2 (germline): MNHNY, SVGAGI (reference sequence). There are 14 residues in the CDR3. The CDR3 nucleotides are TGTGCCAGCAGTTACTCCCAAGAGATACAGCCCCAGCATTTT. This encodes CASSYSQEIQPQHF.

V is TRBV19 and J is TRBJ1-1; 7 bases are shared with TRBD1. This CDR3 is built from 14 residues. From germline, CDR1 is LNHDA and CDR2 SQIVND (reference sequence). V was pared by 5 bases and J by 10 bases, with 13 bases of the junction left unmatched. Here the CDR3 reads CASSPIFDRVGAFF. The CDR3 bases are TGTGCCAGTAGTCCGATCTTTGACAGGGTCGGAGCTTTCTTT.

This chain links TRBV7-2 with TRBJ1-2, with a tentative D call TRBD1 (5 bases). This CDR3 is 15 amino acids long. The germline gives CDR1 SGHTA, CDR2 FQGNSA. Between the trimmed V and J ends, which lost 2 bases and 5 bases, there was a span of 15 bases. Here the CDR3 reads CASSLRQGGGYGYTF. CDR3 nucleotides: TGTGCCAGCAGCTTAAGGCAGGGAGGTGGTTATGGCTACACCTTC.

This sequence joins TRBV20-1 and TRBJ1-2; unclear D gene. The CDR3 consists of 13 residues. Trimming shortened V by 3 bases and J by 4 bases, and 12 bases separated the two germline ends. Germline loops: CDR1 DFQATT, CDR2 SNEGSKA (reference sequence). The CDR3 loop reads CSASIRRSYGYTF. CDR3 bases: TGCAGTGCTAGTATCAGAAGATCCTATGGCTACACCTTC.

The rearrangement uses TRBV7-2 and TRBJ1-5; no clear D. This CDR3 spans 15 amino acids. Germline CDR1 reads SGHTA; CDR2 reads FQGNSA. V lost 4 bases and J lost 2, with 12 bases in between. CDR3 sequence: CASSSAPGGNQPQHF. CDR3 bases: TGTGCCAGCAGCTCCGCCCCAGGTGGCAATCAGCCCCAGCATTTT.

This clone was picked up one time. The chain combines TRBV5-1 with TRBJ1-2; D remains ambiguous. CDR3 size: 14 residues. Germline-derived CDR1 and CDR2 are SGHRS and YFSETQ. V dropped 0 bases and J dropped 1 base, with 7 bases sitting between them. Here the CDR3 reads CASSLEGDNYGYTF. Written as DNA, the CDR3 is TGCGCCAGCAGCTTGGAGGGAGATAACTATGGCTACACCTTC.

The chain combines TRBV10-2 with TRBJ1-5; 7 nucleotides match TRBD1. Germline CDR1 is WSHSY and CDR2 is SAAADI. This CDR3 contains 14 residues. V shed 5 bases and J 0 bases; nucleotides not matched to a gene: 1. Here the CDR3 DNA reads TGCGCCAGCAGTCCAGGGGGTAGCAATCAGCCCCAGCATTTT. It codes for CASSPGGSNQPQHF.

The V and J genes are TRBV5-1 and TRBJ1-1, with TRBD1 as a possible D gene (6 bases). Per the germline V gene, CDR1 is SGHRS and CDR2 is YFSETQ. This CDR3 spans 14 amino acids. Trimming pared 4 bases from V and 4 bases from J, leaving 14 bases between. CDR3 nucleotide sequence: TGCGCCAGCAGCCCGGACAGATTACTCACTGAAGCTTTCTTT. It specifies CASSPDRLLTEAFF. The complete variable domain, with remaining parts taken from reference TRBV5-1 and TRBJ1-1, reads KAGVTQTPRYLIKTRGQQVTLSCSPISGHRSVSWYQQTPGQGLQFLFEYFSETQRNKGNFPGRFSGRQFSNSRSEMNVSTLELGDSALYLCASSPDRLLTEAFFGQGTRLTVV.

J is TRBJ2-7 and V is TRBV6-5, with TRBD2 matching over 10 bases. The CDR3 contains 15 residues. V lost 6 bases to trimming and J lost 2 bases; unmatched junction nucleotides: 7. Germline loops: CDR1 MNHEY, CDR2 SVGAGI. DNA for the CDR3: TGTGCCAGCAGCCTTCGAGCGGGGGGGCCCTACGAGCAGTACTTC. Protein: CASSLRAGGPYEQYF.

V usage is TRBV19 and J usage is TRBJ1-1; D not resolved. Germline V gives CDR1 LNHDA, CDR2 SQIVND (reference sequence). Trimming left V 5 bases short and J 7 bases short, with 14 bases between. CDR3 length: 13 residues. This CDR3 is CASSGGGSLEAFF. In DNA, the CDR3 is TGTGCCAGTAGTGGCGGCGGATCCCTTGAAGCTTTCTTT.

The chain uses TRBV6-2 or TRBV6-3 and TRBJ2-1; tentative D call: TRBD1 (5 bases). This CDR3 region has 12 residues. Deletions cut 0 bases from V and 12 bases from J, with 9 bases between. Looked up from germline, CDR1 is MNHEY and CDR2 is SVGEGT. Here the CDR3 DNA reads TGTGCCAGCAGTTACTCAGTGGGGCTGCAGTTCTTC. Protein sequence: CASSYSVGLQFF.

The chain has TRBV6-5 and TRBJ2-7; 7 nucleotides agree with TRBD1. Germline V gene data show CDR1 as MNHEY and CDR2 as SVGAGI. The CDR3 consists of 16 residues. The V and J ends lost 0 bases and 0 bases, in that order; junction bases with no gene match: 5. The DNA of the CDR3 is TGTGCCAGCAGTTACTCCGGACAGGTGGGCTCCTACGAGCAGTACTTC. Protein: CASSYSGQVGSYEQYF.

The chain joins TRBV2 to TRBJ2-3, with 10 bases aligning to TRBD1. Germline-derived CDR1 and CDR2 are SNHLY and FYNNEI. V shed 6 bases and J 0 bases; nucleotides not matched to a gene: 6. This CDR3 contains 16 residues. The CDR3 DNA is TGTGCCAGCAGCCGCGGGACAGGGGCTAGCACAGATACGCAGTATTTT. It codes for CASSRGTGASTDTQYF. The entire variable domain, with the rest obtained from reference TRBV2 and TRBJ2-3, is as follows: EPEVTQTPSHQVTQMGQEVILRCVPISNHLYFYWYRQILGQKVEFLVSFYNNEISEKSEIFDDQFSVERPDGSNFTLKIRSTKLEDSAMYFCASSRGTGASTDTQYFGPGTRLTVL.

The CDR3 sequence is CASSLGLAGGPGTDTQYF. For the CDR3, the DNA is TGCGCCAGCTCTCTAGGACTAGCGGGGGGGCCGGGCACAGATACGCAGTATTTT. The rearrangement uses TRBV5-1 and TRBJ2-3, with 15 bases fitting TRBD2. Trimming at V came to 7 bases and at J to 1 base, leaving 10 bases not matched to a gene. Germline CDR1 reads SGHRS; CDR2 reads YFSETQ. CDR3 length: 18 amino acids.

The chain employs TRBV5-5 and TRBJ1-2; D is possibly TRBD1 (6 bases). The CDR3 totals 13 residues. Trimming took 4 bases from V and 4 from J, leaving 11 bases between them. CDR1 is SGHKS and CDR2 is YYEKEE in the germline V gene (reference sequence). The CDR3 sequence: CASSQDRSYGYTF. The CDR3 region has the DNA TGTGCCAGCAGCCAGGACAGATCCTATGGCTACACCTTC.

The V and J genes are TRBV6-4 and TRBJ2-2; 8 bases fit TRBD1. With 3 bases clipped from V and 7 bases from J, the junction kept 4 bases outside the gene matches. Germline V gives CDR1 MRHNA, CDR2 SNTAGT. This CDR3 contains 14 residues. The DNA for the CDR3 is TGTGCCAGCAGTGAGCAGGGGGCAAACGGGGAGCTGTTTTTT. Protein product: CASSEQGANGELFF.

The gene calls are TRBV7-9 and TRBJ1-2; tentatively, D is TRBD1 (5 bases). V lost 4 bases and J 8 bases, leaving 8 bases between the germline ends. This CDR3 is 11 amino acids long. The V gene's germline CDR1 is SEHNR and CDR2 FQNEAQ (reference sequence). The CDR3 DNA sequence: TGTGCCAGCAGCTCGACAGAGGGCTACACCTTC. It encodes CASSSTEGYTF. Full variable domain (outside the CDR3, taken from reference TRBV7-9 and TRBJ1-2): DTGVSQNPRHKITKRGQNVTFRCDPISEHNRLYWYRQTLGQGPEFLTYFQNEAQLEKSRLLSDRFSAERPKGSFSTLEIQRTEQGDSAMYLCASSSTEGYTFGSGTRLTVV.

V and J are TRBV7-2 and TRBJ1-1; D possibly corresponds to TRBD1 (6 bases). This CDR3 comprises 15 residues. The germline gives CDR1 SGHTA, CDR2 FQGNSA. V was cut by 5 bases and J by 1 base, with 14 bases left in between. The CDR3 is CASSPLQGSNTEAFF. CDR3 coding DNA: TGTGCCAGCAGCCCATTACAGGGATCGAACACTGAAGCTTTCTTT.

This sequence joins TRBV3-1 (or the pseudogene TRBV3-2) and TRBJ2-3; TRBD2 matches 10 bases. This CDR3 is 16 amino acids long. In germline, CDR1 is LGHDT, CDR2 YNNKEL (reference sequence). V was clipped by 4 bases and J by 5 bases; unmatched bases: 9. The CDR3 DNA reads as TGTGCCAGCAGCCGAAAAAGCGGGGGGGCGGGAGATACGCAGTATTTT. It yields the protein CASSRKSGGAGDTQYF.